Listed below are T cell receptor beta chains from one sample, sequenced in a study of T-cell memory formation after mild COVID-19. One entry per CDR3 protein results from TCRdb running MiXCR on the 5' RACE reads. The data contain roughly 510,000 distinct CDR3 sequences, roughly 17% of them singletons. Input material: PBMCs or a T cell subset sorted from them (not recorded which). The receptors here all came from an adult woman who had mild COVID-19 (a few samples of this study predate the infection). Cell type and time point are not known. Each CDR3 is given with its conserved first and last residue. A D gene is named only where the DNA matches it firmly. Size is omitted from some rows. Given values are once, few, many or a class for expanded clones.

15	.	TRBJ1-2	few	TRBV6-1	TGTGCCAGCAGTGAAAGGGGGTTTCGCAACTATGGCTACACCTTC	CASSERGFRNYGYTF
14	.	TRBJ2-4	.	TRBV7-2	TGTGCCAGCAGCTTATTTACAGCCAAAAACATTCAGTACTTC	CASSLFTAKNIQYF
18	.	TRBJ1-1	.	TRBV6-5	TGTGCCAGCAGAAACCTCTTCACCACTGGACCTCTGAACACTGAAGCTTTCTTT	CASRNLFTTGPLNTEAFF
11	TRBD2	TRBJ2-3	few	TRBV12-3/TRBV12-4	TGTGCCACCTCTAAGCGGGAAACGCAGTATTTT	CATSKRETQYF
15	.	TRBJ1-6	few	TRBV7-8	TGTGCCAGCAGCCCCCAAAGGGTGGGCAATTCACCCCTCCACTTT	CASSPQRVGNSPLHF
14	TRBD1	TRBJ1-5	.	TRBV24-1	TGTGCCACCCGAGGGACAGGGTGGAATCAGCCCCAGCATTTT	CATRGTGWNQPQHF
16	TRBD1	TRBJ2-2	.	TRBV7-8	TGTGCCAGCAGCTTAACCGGGACAGAAAACACCGGGGAGCTGTTTTTT	CASSLTGTENTGELFF
16	.	TRBJ2-1	.	TRBV5-1	TGCGCCAGCAGTGCGGAAGGGAAAGCCGCCTACAATGAGCAGTTCTTC	CASSAEGKAAYNEQFF
10	.	TRBJ1-5	few	TRBV19	TGTGCCAGTAACTATCAGCCCCAGCATTTT	CASNYQPQHF
15	.	TRBJ2-5	few	TRBV4-1	TGCGCCAGCAGCCAAGATAGGGGACTCCAAGAGACCCAGTACTTC	CASSQDRGLQETQYF
13	.	TRBJ1-2	few	TRBV29-1	TGCAGCGTTGAACTATGGGGTACAAAGGGCTACACCTTC	CSVELWGTKGYTF
19	.	TRBJ1-6	many	TRBV6-2/TRBV6-3	TGTGCCAGCAGTGAGAGGGGACTTTGGAGGGCATTCTATAATTCACCCCTCCACTTT	CASSERGLWRAFYNSPLHF
16	.	TRBJ1-1	few	TRBV5-4	TGTGCCAGCAGCGGGGGGGCTCGGGCAGGGATCACTGAAGCTTTCTTT	CASSGGARAGITEAFF
17	TRBD1	TRBJ2-3	few	TRBV5-1	TGCGCCAGCAGTCTGACAGGGGGAAGCTTAATGCTAGATACGCAGTATTTT	CASSLTGGSLMLDTQYF
17	TRBD2	TRBJ2-2	few	TRBV5-6	TGTGCCAGCAGCTACGGGACTATCAGACTGAACACCGGGGAGCTGTTTTTT	CASSYGTIRLNTGELFF
15	.	TRBJ2-2	few	TRBV7-3	TGTGCCAGCAGCCTAGGACGGTGGAACACCGGGGAGCTGTTTTTT	CASSLGRWNTGELFF
15	TRBD1	TRBJ2-3	.	TRBV20-1	TGCAGTGCTAGAGGGACAGGGGGGCGGACAGATACGCAGTATTTT	CSARGTGGRTDTQYF
13	.	TRBJ2-1	few	TRBV29-1	TGCAGCGTAGGTGTAGAGCGGGACAATGAGCAGTTCTTC	CSVGVERDNEQFF
15	TRBD2	TRBJ2-1	few	TRBV12-3/TRBV12-4	TGTGCCAGCAGTTTCATTCGCGGGGGATACAATGAGCAGTTCTTC	CASSFIRGGYNEQFF
14	.	TRBJ1-6	.	TRBV28	TGTGCCAGCAGTTTGTCCGGTATCGGTTCACCCCTCCACTTT	CASSLSGIGSPLHF
13	.	TRBJ2-5	.	TRBV6-2/TRBV6-3	TGTGCCAGCAGTTATATAGCGGCGGGGACCCAGTACTTC	CASSYIAAGTQYF
14	TRBD1	TRBJ2-7	.	TRBV12-3/TRBV12-4	TGTGCCAGCAGTTTCGCGGGACAGGCCTACGAGCAGTACTTC	CASSFAGQAYEQYF
15	TRBD1	TRBJ2-1	.	TRBV24-1	TGTGCCACCAGTGATTGGGGGACAGGGGGCAATGAGCAGTTCTTC	CATSDWGTGGNEQFF
14	.	TRBJ2-5	.	TRBV3-1	TGTGCCAGCAGCCATGGGCTAGCCACAGAGACCCAGTACTTC	CASSHGLATETQYF
16	.	TRBJ2-7	.	TRBV5-1	TGCGCCAGCAGCGTCCTTCCCGGCTCTTCCTCCTACGAGCAGTACTTC	CASSVLPGSSSYEQYF
15	TRBD1	TRBJ1-1	few	TRBV7-9	TGTGCCAGCAGCACCACAGGACAGGTGAACACTGAAGCTTTCTTT	CASSTTGQVNTEAFF
13	.	TRBJ2-6	.	TRBV6-5	TGTGCCAGCAGCCCAATAGGGGCCAACGTCCTGACTTTC	CASSPIGANVLTF
12	.	TRBJ1-2	few	TRBV12-3/TRBV12-4	TGTGCCAGCAGTCATGATGTCGGGGGAAGGACCTTC	CASSHDVGGRTF
14	TRBD1	TRBJ2-1	.	TRBV7-3	TGTGCCAGCAGCTTAGACAGGGGATGGAATGAGCAGTTCTTC	CASSLDRGWNEQFF
13	TRBD1	TRBJ1-1	few	TRBV12-3/TRBV12-4	TGTGCCAGCAGGAGGGACAGGGTTGGTGAAGCTTTCTTT	CASRRDRVGEAFF
15	TRBD2	TRBJ2-1	few	TRBV6-6	TGTGCCAGCAGTTTTAAGCGGGACTCCTACAATGAGCAGTTCTTC	CASSFKRDSYNEQFF
15	TRBD2	TRBJ2-1	.	TRBV6-2/TRBV6-3	TGTGCCAGCAGGCCGGGACTAGGATCCTACAATGAGCAGTTCTTC	CASRPGLGSYNEQFF
14	.	TRBJ2-1	.	TRBV7-3	TGTGCCAGCTCCCGGGACGGTTCCTACAATGAGCAGTTCTTC	CASSRDGSYNEQFF
16	TRBD1	TRBJ2-3	.	TRBV20-1	TGCAGTGCTAGAGCTAGGGGACAGGGGGCGCGAGATACGCAGTATTTT	CSARARGQGARDTQYF
16	TRBD2	TRBJ2-5	.	TRBV4-1	TGCGCCAGCAGCCAATCGCTTCTCCTAGCGGGAGAGACCCAGTACTTC	CASSQSLLLAGETQYF